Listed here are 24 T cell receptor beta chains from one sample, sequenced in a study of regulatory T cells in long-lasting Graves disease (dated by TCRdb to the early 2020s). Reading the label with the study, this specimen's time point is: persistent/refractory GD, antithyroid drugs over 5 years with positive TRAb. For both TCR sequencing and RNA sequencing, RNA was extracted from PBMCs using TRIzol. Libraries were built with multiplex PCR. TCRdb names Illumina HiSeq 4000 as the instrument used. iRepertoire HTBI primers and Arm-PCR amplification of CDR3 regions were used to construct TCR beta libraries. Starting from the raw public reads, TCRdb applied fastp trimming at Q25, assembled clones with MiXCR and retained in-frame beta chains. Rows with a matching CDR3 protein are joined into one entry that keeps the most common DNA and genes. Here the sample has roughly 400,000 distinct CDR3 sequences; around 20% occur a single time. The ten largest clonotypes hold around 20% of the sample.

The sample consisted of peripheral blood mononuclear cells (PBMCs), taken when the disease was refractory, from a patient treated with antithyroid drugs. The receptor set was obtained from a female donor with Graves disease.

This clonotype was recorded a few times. The CDR3 region is CSATVTQSMNTEAFF. CDR3 nucleotide sequence: TGCAGTGCTACCGTTACCCAGTCAATGAACACTGAAGCTTTCTTT. This chain connects TRBV20-1 to TRBJ1-1; no reliable D call. CDR1 is DFQATT, CDR2 SNEGSKA, per germline (reference sequence). This CDR3 is built from 15 residues. V lost 4 bases and J lost 0, with 15 bases in between.

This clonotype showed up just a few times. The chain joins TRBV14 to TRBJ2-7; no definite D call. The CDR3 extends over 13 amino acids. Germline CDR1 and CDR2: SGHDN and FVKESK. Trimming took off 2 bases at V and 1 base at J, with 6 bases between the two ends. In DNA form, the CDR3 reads TGTGCCAGCAGCCAATTAGATTCCTACGAGCAGTACTTC. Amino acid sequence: CASSQLDSYEQYF.

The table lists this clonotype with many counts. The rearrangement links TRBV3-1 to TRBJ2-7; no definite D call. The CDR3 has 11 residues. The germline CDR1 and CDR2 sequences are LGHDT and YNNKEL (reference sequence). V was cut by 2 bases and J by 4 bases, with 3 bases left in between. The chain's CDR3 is CASSQIYEQYF. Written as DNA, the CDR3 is TGTGCCAGCAGCCAAATATACGAGCAGTACTTC.

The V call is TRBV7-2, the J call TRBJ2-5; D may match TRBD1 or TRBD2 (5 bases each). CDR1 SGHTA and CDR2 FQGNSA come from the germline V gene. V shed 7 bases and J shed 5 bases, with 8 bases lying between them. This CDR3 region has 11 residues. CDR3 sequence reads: CASTEGETQYF. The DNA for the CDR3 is TGTGCCAGCACCGAGGGGGAGACCCAGTACTTC.

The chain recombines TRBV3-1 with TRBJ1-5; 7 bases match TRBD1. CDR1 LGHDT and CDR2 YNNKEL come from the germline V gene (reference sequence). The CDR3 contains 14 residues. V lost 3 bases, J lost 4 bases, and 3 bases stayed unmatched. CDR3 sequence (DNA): TGTGCCAGCAGCCAGACAGGGTATAATCAGCCCCAGCATTTT. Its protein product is CASSQTGYNQPQHF. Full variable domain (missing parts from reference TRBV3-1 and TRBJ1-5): DTAVSQTPKYLVTQMGNDKSIKCEQNLGHDTMYWYKQDSKKFLKIMFSYNNKELIINETVPNRFSPKSPDKAHLNLHINSLELGDSAVYFCASSQTGYNQPQHFGDGTRLSIL.

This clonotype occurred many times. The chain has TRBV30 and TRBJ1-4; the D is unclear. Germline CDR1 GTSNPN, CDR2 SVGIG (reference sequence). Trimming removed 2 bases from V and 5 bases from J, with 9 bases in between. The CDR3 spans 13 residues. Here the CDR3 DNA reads TGTGCCTGGAGTTTAACCTTCAATGAAAAACTGTTTTTT. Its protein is CAWSLTFNEKLFF.

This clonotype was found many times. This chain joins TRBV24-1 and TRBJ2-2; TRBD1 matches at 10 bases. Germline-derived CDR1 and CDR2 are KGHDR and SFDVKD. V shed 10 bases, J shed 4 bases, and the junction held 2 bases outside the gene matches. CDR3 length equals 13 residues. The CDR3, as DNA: TGTGCCACGCGGACAGGGGGCACCGGGGAGCTGTTTTTT. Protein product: CATRTGGTGELFF.

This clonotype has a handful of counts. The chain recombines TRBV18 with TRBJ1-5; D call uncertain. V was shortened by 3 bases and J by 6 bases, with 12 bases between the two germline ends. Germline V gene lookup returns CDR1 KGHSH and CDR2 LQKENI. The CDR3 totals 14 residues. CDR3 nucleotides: TGTGCCAGCTCACCGGGCGGGATGGTTCAGCCCCAGCATTTT. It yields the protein CASSPGGMVQPQHF.

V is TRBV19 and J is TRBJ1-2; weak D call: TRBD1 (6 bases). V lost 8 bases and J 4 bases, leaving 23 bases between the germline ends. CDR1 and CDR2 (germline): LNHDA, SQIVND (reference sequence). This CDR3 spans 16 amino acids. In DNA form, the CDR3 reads TGTGCCAGTCTCAGCACAGGGCGCCTGGGCTTCTATGGCTACACCTTC. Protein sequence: CASLSTGRLGFYGYTF.

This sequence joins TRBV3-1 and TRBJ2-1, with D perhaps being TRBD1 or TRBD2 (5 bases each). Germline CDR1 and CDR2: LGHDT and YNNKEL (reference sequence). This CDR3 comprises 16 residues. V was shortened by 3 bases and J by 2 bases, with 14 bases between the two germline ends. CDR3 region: CASSQGPEPPYNEQFF. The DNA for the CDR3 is TGTGCCAGCAGCCAGGGACCAGAGCCTCCCTACAATGAGCAGTTCTTC.

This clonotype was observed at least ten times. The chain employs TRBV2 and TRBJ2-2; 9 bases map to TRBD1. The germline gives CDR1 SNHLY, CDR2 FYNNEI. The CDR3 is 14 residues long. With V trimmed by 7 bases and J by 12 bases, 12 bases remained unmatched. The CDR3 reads CASTSRTGDRKLFF. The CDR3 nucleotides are TGTGCCAGCACCTCACGGACAGGGGACCGCAAGCTGTTTTTT.

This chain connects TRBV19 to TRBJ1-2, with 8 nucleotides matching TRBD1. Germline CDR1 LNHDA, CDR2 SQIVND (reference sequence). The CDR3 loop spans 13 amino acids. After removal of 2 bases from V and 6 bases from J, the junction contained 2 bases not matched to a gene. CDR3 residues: CASSIQGADGYTF. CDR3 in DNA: TGTGCCAGTAGTATACAGGGGGCGGATGGCTACACCTTC.

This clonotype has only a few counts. CDR3 amino acids: CSATPVVGSNTEAFF. CDR3 nucleotides: TGCAGTGCTACCCCCGTTGTAGGTTCGAACACTGAAGCTTTCTTT. V and J are TRBV20-1 and TRBJ1-1; no reliable D call. Deletions cut 4 bases from V and 1 base from J, with 16 bases between. The CDR3 length is 15 residues. Germline CDR1 reads DFQATT; CDR2 reads SNEGSKA (reference sequence).

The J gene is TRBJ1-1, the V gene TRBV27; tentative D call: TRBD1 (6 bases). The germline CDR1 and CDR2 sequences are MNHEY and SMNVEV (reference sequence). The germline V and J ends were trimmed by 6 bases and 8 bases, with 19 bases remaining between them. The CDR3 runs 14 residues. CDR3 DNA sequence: TGTGCCAGCAGCAGGGACATTCGATCCTCAGAAGCTTTCTTT. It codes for CASSRDIRSSEAFF.

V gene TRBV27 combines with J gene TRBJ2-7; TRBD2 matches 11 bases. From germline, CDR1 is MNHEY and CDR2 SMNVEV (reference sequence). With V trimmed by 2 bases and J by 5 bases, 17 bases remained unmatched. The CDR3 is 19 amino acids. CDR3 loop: CASSLVTSGGFGPFHEQYF. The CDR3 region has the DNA TGTGCCAGCAGTTTAGTTACTAGCGGGGGATTCGGCCCCTTCCACGAGCAGTACTTC.

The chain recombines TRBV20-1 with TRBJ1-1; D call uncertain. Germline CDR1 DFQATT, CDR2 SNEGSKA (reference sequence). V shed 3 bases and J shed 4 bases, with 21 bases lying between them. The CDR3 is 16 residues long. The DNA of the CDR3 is TGCAGTGCTAGGATCCTTTGGACGAATTCCACCACTGAAGCTTTCTTT. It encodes CSARILWTNSTTEAFF.

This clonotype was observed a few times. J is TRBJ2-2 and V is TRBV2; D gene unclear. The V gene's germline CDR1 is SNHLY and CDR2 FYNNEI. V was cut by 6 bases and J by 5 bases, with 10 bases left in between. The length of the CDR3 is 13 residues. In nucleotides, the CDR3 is TGTGCCAGCAGCACCACTACAACCGGGGAGCTGTTTTTT. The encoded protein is CASSTTTTGELFF.

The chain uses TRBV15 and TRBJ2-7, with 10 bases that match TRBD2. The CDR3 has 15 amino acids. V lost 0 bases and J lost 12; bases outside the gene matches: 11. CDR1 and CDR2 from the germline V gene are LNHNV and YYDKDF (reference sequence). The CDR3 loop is CATSRDTLSSGSLYF. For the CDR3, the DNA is TGTGCCACCAGCAGAGATACCTTGTCTAGCGGGAGTCTGTACTTC.

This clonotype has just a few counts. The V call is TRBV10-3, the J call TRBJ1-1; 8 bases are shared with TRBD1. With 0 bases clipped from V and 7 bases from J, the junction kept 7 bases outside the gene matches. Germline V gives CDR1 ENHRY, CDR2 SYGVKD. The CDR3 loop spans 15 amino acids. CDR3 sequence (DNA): TGTGCCATCAGTGAGTCGAGCAGGGGGCCGGTTGAAGCTTTCTTT. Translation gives CAISESSRGPVEAFF.

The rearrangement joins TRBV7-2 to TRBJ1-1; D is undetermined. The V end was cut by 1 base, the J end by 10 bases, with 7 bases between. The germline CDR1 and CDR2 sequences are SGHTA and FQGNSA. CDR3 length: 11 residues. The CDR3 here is CASSLGHGAFF. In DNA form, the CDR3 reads TGTGCCAGCAGCTTAGGCCACGGAGCTTTCTTT.

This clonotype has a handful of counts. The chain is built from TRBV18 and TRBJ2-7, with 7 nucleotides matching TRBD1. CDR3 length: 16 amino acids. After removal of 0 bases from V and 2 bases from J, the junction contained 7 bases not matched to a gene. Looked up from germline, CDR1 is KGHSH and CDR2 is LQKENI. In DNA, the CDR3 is TGTGCCAGCTCACCACCTGAAGGGGGCCTTGCCTACGAGCAGTACTTC. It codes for CASSPPEGGLAYEQYF.

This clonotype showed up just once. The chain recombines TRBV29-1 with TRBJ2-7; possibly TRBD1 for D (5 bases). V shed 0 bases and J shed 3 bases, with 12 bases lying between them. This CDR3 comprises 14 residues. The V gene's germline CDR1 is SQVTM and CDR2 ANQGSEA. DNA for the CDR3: TGCAGCGTTGAAGAAGGGGTACGGTACTACGAGCAGTACTTC. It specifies CSVEEGVRYYEQYF.

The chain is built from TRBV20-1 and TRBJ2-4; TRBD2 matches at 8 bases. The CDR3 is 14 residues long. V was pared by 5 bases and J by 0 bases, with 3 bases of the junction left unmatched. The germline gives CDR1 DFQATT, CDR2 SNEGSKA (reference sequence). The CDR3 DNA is TGCAGTGCTGAGCGGGAGCCAGCCAAAAACATTCAGTACTTC. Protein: CSAEREPAKNIQYF.

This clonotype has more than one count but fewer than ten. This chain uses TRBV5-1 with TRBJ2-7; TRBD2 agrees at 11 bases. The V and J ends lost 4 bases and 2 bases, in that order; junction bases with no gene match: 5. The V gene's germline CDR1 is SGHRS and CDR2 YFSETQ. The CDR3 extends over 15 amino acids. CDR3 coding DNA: TGCGCCAGCAGCACCGGGACTAGCGGACCCTACGAGCAGTACTTC. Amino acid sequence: CASSTGTSGPYEQYF.